The clone carrying this T cell receptor (beta chain) has just a few counts. Its antigen is not identified. This CDR3 region has 15 residues. The trim removed 1 base at V and 3 bases at J, leaving 3 bases unmatched. The germline V gene encodes CDR1 SGHRS and CDR2 YFSETQ. Unique molecular identifiers were incorporated into the prepared TCRbeta library. MiXCR was run by TCRdb on the PCR reads, yielding one entry per CDR3 protein. Of approximately 500,000 distinct CDR3 sequences listed, over 25% are singletons. This sample is part of a study of T-cell reconstitution after alpha-beta-depleted transplantation in children. Study-level results: Several hundred expanded graft clones reportedly supplied alpha-beta T cells about two months after transplant. The main origin of T-cell counts and diversity one year after transplant was newly produced T cells.

The rearrangement links TRBV5-1 to TRBJ2-2, with 7 bases fitting TRBD2. The input for sequencing was PBMCs, taken before TCRalphabeta/CD19-depleted stem cell transplant. The sequence was obtained from a boy younger than two with Wiskott-Aldrich syndrome, due to receive a stem cell transplant. The CDR3 DNA reads as TGCGCCAGCAGCTTGCGGGAGGACTACACCGGGGAGCTGTTTTTT. It yields the protein CASSLREDYTGELFF.